This T cell receptor (beta chain) was sequenced for a study of T cells in Graves' hyperthyroidism and ophthalmopathy. RNA transcripts yielded amplified TCR beta CDR3 regions. With the HTBI primer set, the TCR CDR3 went through a first round of RT-PCR. TCRdb called the multiplex PCR reads again in MiXCR, with one record for every CDR3 protein. The data hold about 580,000 distinct CDR3 sequences, with roughly 50% observed a single time. Exclusions: uncontrolled infection, other autoimmune disease, pregnancy, lactation. Germline values: CDR1 KGHSH, CDR2 LQKENI. This CDR3 comprises 14 residues. V gave up 0 bases and J gave up 8 bases, with 13 bases separating them.

This TCR came from a woman aged 18-29 years with Graves' hyperthyroidism. The sample consisted of peripheral blood or thyroid tissue (not recorded which). The rearrangement joins TRBV18 to TRBJ2-5; D possibly matches TRBD1 or TRBD2 (5 bases each). CDR3 in amino acids: CASSPPRGRETQYF. The CDR3 DNA reads TGTGCCAGCTCACCACCGAGGGGCCGGGAAACCCAGTACTTC.